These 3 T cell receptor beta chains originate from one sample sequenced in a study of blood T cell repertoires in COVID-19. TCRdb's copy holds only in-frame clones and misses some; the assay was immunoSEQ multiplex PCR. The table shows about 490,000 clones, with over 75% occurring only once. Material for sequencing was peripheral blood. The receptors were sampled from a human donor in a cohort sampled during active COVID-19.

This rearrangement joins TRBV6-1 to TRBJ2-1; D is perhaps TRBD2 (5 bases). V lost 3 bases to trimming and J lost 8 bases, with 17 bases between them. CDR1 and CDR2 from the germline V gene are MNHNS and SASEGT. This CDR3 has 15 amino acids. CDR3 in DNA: TGTGCCAGCAGTGACATCGCCCTAGCAATTGATGAGCAGTTCTTC. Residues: CASSDIALAIDEQFF.

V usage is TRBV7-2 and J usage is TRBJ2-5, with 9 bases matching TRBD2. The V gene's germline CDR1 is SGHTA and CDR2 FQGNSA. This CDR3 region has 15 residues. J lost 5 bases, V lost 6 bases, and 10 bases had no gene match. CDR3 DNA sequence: TGTGCCAGCAGTTTAATTAGCGGGAGCGGTGAGACCCAGTACTTC. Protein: CASSLISGSGETQYF.

The CDR3 loop is CATSDYQGTDTQYF. In DNA form, the CDR3 reads TGTGCCACCAGTGACTACCAGGGGACAGATACGCAGTATTTT. The V call is TRBV24-1, the J call TRBJ2-3, with D perhaps matching TRBD1 (6 bases). Looked up from germline, CDR1 is KGHDR and CDR2 is SFDVKD. This CDR3 spans 14 amino acids. V was cut by 4 bases and J by 3 bases, with 10 bases left in between.